Below, 8 T cell receptor beta chains from the same sample are listed, as sequenced in a study of CD8 T cells in Susac syndrome. Reverse transcription of about 0.45 to 1 ug RNA was performed with random hexamers. TCRdb re-called the immunoSEQ multiplex PCR reads through MiXCR, storing one row per CDR3 protein. The sample includes roughly 140,000 distinct CDR3 sequences, roughly 95% of them seen just once. Sequencing input: CD4+ T cells from PBMCs. These receptors all stem from a human donor with Susac syndrome.

This clonotype was recorded a few times. V and J are TRBV29-1 and TRBJ2-1; TRBD1 matches 7 bases. J was trimmed by 5 bases and V by 2 bases; bases with no gene match: 6. The germline V gene encodes CDR1 SQVTM and CDR2 ANQGSEA. This CDR3 comprises 14 residues. As DNA, the CDR3 is TGCAGCGTTGAATACAGGGGTTCCCACAATGAGCAGTTCTTC. This encodes CSVEYRGSHNEQFF.

This CDR3 reads CASSARDTQYF. CDR3 in DNA: TGTGCCAGCAGCGCTAGAGATACGCAGTATTTT. This chain uses TRBV5-6 with TRBJ2-3; D gene unclear. The ends were cut back, 4 bases at V and 5 bases at J, with 5 bases in the middle. The germline gives CDR1 SGHDT, CDR2 YYEEEE. This CDR3 comprises 11 residues.

This rearrangement joins TRBV5-1 to TRBJ2-3; 7 positions match TRBD1. CDR1 and CDR2 (germline): SGHRS, YFSETQ. V was clipped by 4 bases and J by 0 bases; unmatched bases: 8. CDR3 size: 16 residues. The CDR3 nucleotides are TGCGCCAGCAGCGTCGGACAGGCGTCGAGCACAGATACGCAGTATTTT. Translating it yields CASSVGQASSTDTQYF. Filled out from reference TRBV5-1 and TRBJ2-3, the complete variable domain reads KAGVTQTPRYLIKTRGQQVTLSCSPISGHRSVSWYQQTPGQGLQFLFEYFSETQRNKGNFPGRFSGRQFSNSRSEMNVSTLELGDSALYLCASSVGQASSTDTQYFGPGTRLTVL.

V is TRBV25-1 and J is TRBJ1-6, with 9 bases matching TRBD1. The length of the CDR3 is 14 residues. Germline values: CDR1 MGHDK, CDR2 SYGVNS. The V segment lost 4 bases and the J segment 9 bases; nucleotides outside the gene matches: 4. The CDR3 loop reads CASSAGTGTSPLHF. In DNA form, the CDR3 reads TGTGCCAGCAGTGCCGGGACAGGGACTTCACCCCTCCACTTT.

The genes are TRBV15 and TRBJ2-3; no clear D. CDR3 length: 12 amino acids. V lost 1 base and J lost 6, with 5 bases in between. Looked up from germline, CDR1 is LNHNV and CDR2 is YYDKDF (reference sequence). The CDR3 loop is CATSRAEDTQYF. DNA of the CDR3: TGTGCCACCAGCAGAGCCGAGGATACGCAGTATTTT.

The rearrangement joins TRBV4-2 to TRBJ1-5; 10 bases are a match to TRBD1. V was pared by 0 bases and J by 7 bases, with 6 bases of the junction left unmatched. Per germline, CDR1 LGHNA and CDR2 YNFKEQ. This CDR3 has 16 amino acids. The CDR3 region has the DNA TGTGCCAGCAGCCAAGACTCGCGACAGGGGGCCCAGCCCCAGCATTTT. Encoded protein: CASSQDSRQGAQPQHF.

This chain's CDR3 is CASLGNGNEQYF. As DNA, the CDR3 is TGTGCCAGCCTGGGAAATGGGAACGAGCAGTACTTC. The V and J genes are TRBV21-1 and TRBJ2-7. TRBV21-1 counts as a pseudogene. This CDR3 comprises 12 residues.

The rearrangement links TRBV7-9 to TRBJ2-4; D is uncertain. The CDR3 contains 14 residues. Between the trimmed V and J ends, which lost 6 bases and 4 bases, there was a span of 13 bases. From germline, CDR1 is SEHNR and CDR2 FQNEAQ (reference sequence). CDR3 coding DNA: TGTGCCAGCAGTTCCACCGTAGGGAAAAACATTCAGTACTTC. This encodes CASSSTVGKNIQYF.